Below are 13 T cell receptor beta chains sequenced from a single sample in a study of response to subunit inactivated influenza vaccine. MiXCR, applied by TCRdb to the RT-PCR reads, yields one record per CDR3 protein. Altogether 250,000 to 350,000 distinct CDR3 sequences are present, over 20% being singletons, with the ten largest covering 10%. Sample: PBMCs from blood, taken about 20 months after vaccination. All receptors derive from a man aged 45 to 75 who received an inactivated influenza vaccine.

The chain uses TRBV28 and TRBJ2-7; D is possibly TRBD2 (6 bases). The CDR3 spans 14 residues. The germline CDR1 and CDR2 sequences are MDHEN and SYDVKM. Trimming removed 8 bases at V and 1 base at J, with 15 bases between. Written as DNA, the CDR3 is TGTGCCAGCCAAGTTCCCGGACTATCCTACGAGCAGTACTTC. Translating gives CASQVPGLSYEQYF. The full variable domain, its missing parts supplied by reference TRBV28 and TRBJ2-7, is DVKVTQSSRYLVKRTGEKVFLECVQDMDHENMFWYRQDPGLGLRLIYFSYDVKMKEKGDIPEGYSVSREKKERFSLILESASTNQTSMYLCASQVPGLSYEQYFGPGTRLTVT.

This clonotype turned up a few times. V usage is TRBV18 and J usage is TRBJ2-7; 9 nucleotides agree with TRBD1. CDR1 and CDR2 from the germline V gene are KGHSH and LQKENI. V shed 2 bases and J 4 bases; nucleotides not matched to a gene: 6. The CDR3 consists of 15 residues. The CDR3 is CASSPSGTGIYEQYF. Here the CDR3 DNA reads TGTGCCAGCTCACCATCCGGGACAGGGATTTACGAGCAGTACTTC.

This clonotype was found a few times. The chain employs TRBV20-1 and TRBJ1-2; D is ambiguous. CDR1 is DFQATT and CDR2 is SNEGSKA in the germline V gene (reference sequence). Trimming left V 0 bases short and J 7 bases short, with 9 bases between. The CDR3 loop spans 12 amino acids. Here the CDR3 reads CSARDVTLGYTF. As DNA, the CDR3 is TGCAGTGCTAGAGATGTTACCCTTGGCTACACCTTC.

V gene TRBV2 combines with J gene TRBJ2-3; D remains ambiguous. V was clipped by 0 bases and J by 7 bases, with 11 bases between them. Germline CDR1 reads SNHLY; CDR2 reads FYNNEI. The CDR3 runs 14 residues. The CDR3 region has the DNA TGTGCCAGCAGTGAAGCTCCGCCACCAAATACGCAGTATTTT. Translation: CASSEAPPPNTQYF.

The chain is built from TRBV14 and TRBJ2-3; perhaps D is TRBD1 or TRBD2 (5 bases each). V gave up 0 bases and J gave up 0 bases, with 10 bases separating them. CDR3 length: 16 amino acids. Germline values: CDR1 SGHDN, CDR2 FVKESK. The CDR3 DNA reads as TGTGCCAGCAGCCAAGACCTGGGGGAAAGCACAGATACGCAGTATTTT. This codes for CASSQDLGESTDTQYF.

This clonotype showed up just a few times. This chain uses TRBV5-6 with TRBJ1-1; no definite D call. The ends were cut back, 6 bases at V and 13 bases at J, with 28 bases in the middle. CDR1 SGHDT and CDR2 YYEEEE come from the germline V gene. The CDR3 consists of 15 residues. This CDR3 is CASTPRGVTRDEVFF. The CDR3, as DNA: TGTGCCAGCACTCCCCGAGGCGTGACACGAGATGAGGTTTTCTTT.

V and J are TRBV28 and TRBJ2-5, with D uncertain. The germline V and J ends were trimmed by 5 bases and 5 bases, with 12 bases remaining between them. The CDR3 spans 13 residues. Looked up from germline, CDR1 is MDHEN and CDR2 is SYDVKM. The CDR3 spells CASSTTEPETQYF. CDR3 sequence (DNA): TGTGCCAGCAGTACTACCGAGCCGGAGACCCAGTACTTC. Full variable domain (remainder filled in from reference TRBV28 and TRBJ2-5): DVKVTQSSRYLVKRTGEKVFLECVQDMDHENMFWYRQDPGLGLRLIYFSYDVKMKEKGDIPEGYSVSREKKERFSLILESASTNQTSMYLCASSTTEPETQYFGPGTRLLVL.

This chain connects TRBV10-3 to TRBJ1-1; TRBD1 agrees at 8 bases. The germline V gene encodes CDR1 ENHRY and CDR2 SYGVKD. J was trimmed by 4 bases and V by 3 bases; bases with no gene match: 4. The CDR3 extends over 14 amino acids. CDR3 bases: TGTGCCATCAGTGACAGGGGGCTGGGCACTGAAGCTTTCTTT. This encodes CAISDRGLGTEAFF.

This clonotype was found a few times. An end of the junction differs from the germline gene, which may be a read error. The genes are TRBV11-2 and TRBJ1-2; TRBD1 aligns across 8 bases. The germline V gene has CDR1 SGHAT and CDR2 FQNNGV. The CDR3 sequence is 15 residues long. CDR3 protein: CASSLDPGGDYGYTF. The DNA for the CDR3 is TGTGCCAGCAGCCTAGACCCAGGGGGCGACTATGGCTACACCTTC.

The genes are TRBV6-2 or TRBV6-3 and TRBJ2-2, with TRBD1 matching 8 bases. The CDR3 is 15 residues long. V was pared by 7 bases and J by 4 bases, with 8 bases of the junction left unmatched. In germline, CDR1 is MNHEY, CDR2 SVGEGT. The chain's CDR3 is CASTRSTGGTGELFF. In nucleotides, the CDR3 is TGTGCCAGCACCCGGAGCACAGGGGGCACCGGGGAGCTGTTTTTT.

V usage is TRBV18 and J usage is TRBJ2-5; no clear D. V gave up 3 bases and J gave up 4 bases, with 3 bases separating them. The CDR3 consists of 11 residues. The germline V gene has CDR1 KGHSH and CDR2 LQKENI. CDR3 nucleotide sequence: TGTGCCAGCTCACCGGCAGAGACCCAGTACTTC. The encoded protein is CASSPAETQYF.

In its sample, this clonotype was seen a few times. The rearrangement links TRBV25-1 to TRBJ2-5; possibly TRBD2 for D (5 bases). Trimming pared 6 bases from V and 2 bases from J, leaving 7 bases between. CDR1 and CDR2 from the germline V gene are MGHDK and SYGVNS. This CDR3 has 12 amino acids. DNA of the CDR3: TGTGCCAGCAGCGGGATACAAGAGACCCAGTACTTC. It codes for CASSGIQETQYF.

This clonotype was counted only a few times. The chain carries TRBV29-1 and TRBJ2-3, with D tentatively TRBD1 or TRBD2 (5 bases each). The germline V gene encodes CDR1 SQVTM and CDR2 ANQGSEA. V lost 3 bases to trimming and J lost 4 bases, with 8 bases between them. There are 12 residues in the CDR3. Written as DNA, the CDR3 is TGCAGCGTTGAGGGACGGCCAGATACGCAGTATTTT. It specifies CSVEGRPDTQYF.